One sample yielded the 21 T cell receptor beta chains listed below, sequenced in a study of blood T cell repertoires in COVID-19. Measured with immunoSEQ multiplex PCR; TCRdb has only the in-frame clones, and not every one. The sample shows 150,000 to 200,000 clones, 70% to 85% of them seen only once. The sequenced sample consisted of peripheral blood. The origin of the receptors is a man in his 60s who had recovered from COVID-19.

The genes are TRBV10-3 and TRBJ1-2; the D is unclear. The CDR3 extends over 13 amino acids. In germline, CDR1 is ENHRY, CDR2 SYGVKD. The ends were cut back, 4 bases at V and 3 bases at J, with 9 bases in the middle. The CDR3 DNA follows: TGTGCCATCAGTGCCGCGGCCCACTATGGCTACACCTTC. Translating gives CAISAAAHYGYTF.

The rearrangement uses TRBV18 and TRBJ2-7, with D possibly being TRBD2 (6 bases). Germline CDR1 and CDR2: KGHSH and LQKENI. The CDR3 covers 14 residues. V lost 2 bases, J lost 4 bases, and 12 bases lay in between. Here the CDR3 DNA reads TGTGCCAGCTCACCAATTTCGGGGGTTTACGAGCAGTACTTC. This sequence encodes CASSPISGVYEQYF.

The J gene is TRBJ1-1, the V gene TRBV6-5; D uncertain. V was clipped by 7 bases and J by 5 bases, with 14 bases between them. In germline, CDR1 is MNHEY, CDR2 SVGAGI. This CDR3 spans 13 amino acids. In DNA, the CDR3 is TGTGCCAGCAACACCCCACCGGGGACTGAAGCTTTCTTT. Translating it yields CASNTPPGTEAFF.

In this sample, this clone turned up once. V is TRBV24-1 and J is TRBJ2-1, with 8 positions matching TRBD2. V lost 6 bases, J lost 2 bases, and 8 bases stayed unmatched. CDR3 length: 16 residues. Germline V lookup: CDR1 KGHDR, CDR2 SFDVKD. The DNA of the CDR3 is TGTGCCACCAGTTCCTCCGGGACTAGGACCTACAATGAGCAGTTCTTC. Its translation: CATSSSGTRTYNEQFF.

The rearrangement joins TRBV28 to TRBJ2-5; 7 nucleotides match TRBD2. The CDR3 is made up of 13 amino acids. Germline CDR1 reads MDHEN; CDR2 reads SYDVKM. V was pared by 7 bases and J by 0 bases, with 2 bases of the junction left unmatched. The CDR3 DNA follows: TGTGCCAGCACTCGGGGGGACCAAGAGACCCAGTACTTC. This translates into CASTRGDQETQYF.

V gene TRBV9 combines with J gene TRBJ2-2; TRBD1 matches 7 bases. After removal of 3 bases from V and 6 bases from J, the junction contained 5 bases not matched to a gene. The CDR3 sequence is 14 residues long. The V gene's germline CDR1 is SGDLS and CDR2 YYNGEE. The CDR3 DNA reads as TGTGCCAGCAGCGCTCGACAGGGACCCGGGGAGCTGTTTTTT. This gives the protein CASSARQGPGELFF.

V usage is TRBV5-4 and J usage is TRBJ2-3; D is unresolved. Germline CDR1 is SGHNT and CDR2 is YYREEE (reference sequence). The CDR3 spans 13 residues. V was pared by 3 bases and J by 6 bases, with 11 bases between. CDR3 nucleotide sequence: TGTGCCAGCAGCTCCGAATCTAGTGATACGCAGTATTTT. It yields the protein CASSSESSDTQYF.

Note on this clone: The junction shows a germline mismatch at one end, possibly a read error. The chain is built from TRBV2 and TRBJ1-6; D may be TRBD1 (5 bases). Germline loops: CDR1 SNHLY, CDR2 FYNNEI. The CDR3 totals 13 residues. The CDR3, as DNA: TGTGCCGGCAGGGTTCATCCGGGTTCACCCCTCCACTTT. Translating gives CAGRVHPGSPLHF.

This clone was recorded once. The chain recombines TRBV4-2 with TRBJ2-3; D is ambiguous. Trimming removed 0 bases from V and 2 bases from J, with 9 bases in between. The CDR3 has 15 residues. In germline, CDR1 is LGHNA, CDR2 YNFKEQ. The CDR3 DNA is TGTGCCAGCAGCCAAGAACTCGGTTACACAGATACGCAGTATTTT. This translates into CASSQELGYTDTQYF.

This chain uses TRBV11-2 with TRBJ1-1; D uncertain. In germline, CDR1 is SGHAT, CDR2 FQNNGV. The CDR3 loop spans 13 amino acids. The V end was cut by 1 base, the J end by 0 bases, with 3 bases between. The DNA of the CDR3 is TGTGCCAGCAGCTTAGCTTTGAACACTGAAGCTTTCTTT. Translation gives CASSLALNTEAFF.

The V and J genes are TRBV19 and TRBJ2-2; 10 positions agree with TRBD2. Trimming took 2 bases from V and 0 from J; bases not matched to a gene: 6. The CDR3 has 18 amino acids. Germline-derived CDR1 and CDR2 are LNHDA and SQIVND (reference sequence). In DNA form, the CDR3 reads TGTGCCAGTAGTATAAGGCTAGCGGGGGCCCCGAACACCGGGGAGCTGTTTTTT. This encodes CASSIRLAGAPNTGELFF.

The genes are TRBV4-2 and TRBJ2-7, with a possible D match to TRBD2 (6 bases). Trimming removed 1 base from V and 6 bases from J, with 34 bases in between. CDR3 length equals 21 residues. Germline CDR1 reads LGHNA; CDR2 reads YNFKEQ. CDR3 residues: CASSQVGAPGRTTISFREQYF. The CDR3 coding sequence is TGTGCCAGCAGCCAAGTAGGGGCCCCGGGACGGACTACAATCTCCTTTCGCGAGCAGTACTTC.

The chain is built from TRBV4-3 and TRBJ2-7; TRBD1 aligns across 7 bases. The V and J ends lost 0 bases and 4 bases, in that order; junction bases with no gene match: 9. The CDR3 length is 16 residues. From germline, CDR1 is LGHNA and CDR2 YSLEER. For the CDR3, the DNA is TGCGCCAGCAGCCAAGAAGACAGGGTAAGGATATACGAGCAGTACTTC. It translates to CASSQEDRVRIYEQYF.

The CDR3 is CAISEFGGGTDTQYF. The DNA for the CDR3 is TGTGCCATCAGTGAGTTTGGGGGGGGCACAGATACGCAGTATTTT. V gene TRBV10-3 combines with J gene TRBJ2-3; 7 nucleotides align to TRBD2. With 1 base clipped from V and 1 base from J, the junction kept 2 bases outside the gene matches. The CDR3 is 15 amino acids. Per the germline V gene, CDR1 is ENHRY and CDR2 is SYGVKD.

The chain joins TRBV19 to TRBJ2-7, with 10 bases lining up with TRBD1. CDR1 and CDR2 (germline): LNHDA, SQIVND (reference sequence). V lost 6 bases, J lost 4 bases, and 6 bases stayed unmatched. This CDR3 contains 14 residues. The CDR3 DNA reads TGTGCCAGTAGAGGGACAGGGGAGGGATACGAGCAGTACTTC. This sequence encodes CASRGTGEGYEQYF. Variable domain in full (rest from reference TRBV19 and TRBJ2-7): DGGITQSPKYLFRKEGQNVTLSCEQNLNHDAMYWYRQDPGQGLRLIYYSQIVNDFQKGDIAEGYSVSREKKESFPLTVTSAQKNPTAFYLCASRGTGEGYEQYFGPGTRLTVT.

CDR3 sequence reads: CASSQGNRFNQPQHF. The DNA of the CDR3 is TGTGCCAGCAGCCAAGGGAACAGGTTCAATCAGCCCCAGCATTTT. The J gene is TRBJ1-5, the V gene TRBV7-2; tentatively, D is TRBD1 (5 bases). Trimming removed 5 bases from V and 3 bases from J, with 14 bases in between. The CDR3 covers 15 residues. Germline V lookup: CDR1 SGHTA, CDR2 FQGNSA.

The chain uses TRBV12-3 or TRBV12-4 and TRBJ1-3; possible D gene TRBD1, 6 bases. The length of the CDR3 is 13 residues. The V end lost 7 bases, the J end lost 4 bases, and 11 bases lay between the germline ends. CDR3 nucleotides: TGTGCCAGCACGATAGGGGGAGGAAACACCATATATTTT. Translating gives CASTIGGGNTIYF.

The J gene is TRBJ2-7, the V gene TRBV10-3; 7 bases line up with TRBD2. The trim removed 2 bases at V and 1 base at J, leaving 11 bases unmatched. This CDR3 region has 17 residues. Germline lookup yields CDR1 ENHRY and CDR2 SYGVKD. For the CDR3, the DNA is TGTGCCATCAGTGAGACCTCGACTGGCGGGGGATCCTACGAGCAGTACTTC. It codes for CAISETSTGGGSYEQYF.

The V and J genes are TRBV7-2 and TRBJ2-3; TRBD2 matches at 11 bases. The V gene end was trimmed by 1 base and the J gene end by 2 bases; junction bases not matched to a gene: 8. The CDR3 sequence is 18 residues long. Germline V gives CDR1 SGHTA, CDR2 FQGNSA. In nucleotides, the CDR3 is TGTGCCAGCAGCTTAGGCCTAGCGGGGGGCTCCCTCACAGATACGCAGTATTTT. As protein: CASSLGLAGGSLTDTQYF.

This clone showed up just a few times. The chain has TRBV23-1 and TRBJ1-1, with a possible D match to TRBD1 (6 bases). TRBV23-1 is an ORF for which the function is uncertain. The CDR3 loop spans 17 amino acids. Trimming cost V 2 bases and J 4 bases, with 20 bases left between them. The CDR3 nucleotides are TGCGCCAGCAGTCAAGCCGGGACAATCTCTTGGGGCACTGAAGCTTTCTTT. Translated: CASSQAGTISWGTEAFF.

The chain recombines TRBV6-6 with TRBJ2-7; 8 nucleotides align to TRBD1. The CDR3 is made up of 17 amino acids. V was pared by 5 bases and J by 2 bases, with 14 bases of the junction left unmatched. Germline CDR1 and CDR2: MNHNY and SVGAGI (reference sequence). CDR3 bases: TGTGCCAGCAGTCGACTCCAGGGGGCGCGGGGAACCTACGAGCAGTACTTC. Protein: CASSRLQGARGTYEQYF.